The present entry profiles one TCR beta chain with its context. The antigen remains undetermined. Participants comprised healthy donors of bone marrow. PCR was performed using 60 Vbeta and 13 Jbeta primers. The protocol was immunoSEQ multiplex PCR, while the TCRdb copy is restricted to in-frame clones and leaves out a portion. This table holds approximately 100,000 clones, around three quarters found once. The sample belongs to a study of cytomegalovirus exposure and HLA in healthy donors. The germline V gene encodes CDR1 SEHNR and CDR2 FQNEAQ (reference sequence). V was shortened by 3 bases and J by 5 bases, with 8 bases between the two germline ends. The CDR3 has 14 residues. Study-wide results and limits: Reported results showed that the classifier diagnosed cytomegalovirus status with high specificity and sensitivity. Accurate HLA-A and HLA-B prediction from TCR beta sequences was reported for most subjects. Most CMV-associated TCR beta chains appeared HLA-restricted in a later analysis.

The source material was PBMCs. The sequence was obtained from a woman in her 50s in good health and CMV-seropositive. The rearrangement uses TRBV7-9 and TRBJ1-6; D is undetermined. CDR3 sequence reads: CASSLSSNNSPLHF. The DNA for the CDR3 is TGTGCCAGCAGCTTGAGTAGCAATAATTCACCCCTCCACTTT.